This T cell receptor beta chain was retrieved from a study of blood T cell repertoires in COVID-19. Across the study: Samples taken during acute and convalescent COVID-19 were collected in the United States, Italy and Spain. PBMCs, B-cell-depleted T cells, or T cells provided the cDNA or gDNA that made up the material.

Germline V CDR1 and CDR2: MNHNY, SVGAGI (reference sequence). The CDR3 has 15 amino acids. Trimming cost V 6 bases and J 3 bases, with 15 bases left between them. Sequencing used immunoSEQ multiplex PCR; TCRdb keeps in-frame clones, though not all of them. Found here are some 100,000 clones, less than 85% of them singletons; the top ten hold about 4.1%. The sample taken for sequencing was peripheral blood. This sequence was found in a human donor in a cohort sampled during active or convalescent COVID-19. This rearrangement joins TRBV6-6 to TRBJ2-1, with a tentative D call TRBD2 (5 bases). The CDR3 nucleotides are TGTGCCAGCAGGCCCAGTTCGGGGATCTACAATGAGCAGTTCTTC. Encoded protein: CASRPSSGIYNEQFF.